Given below is one TCR beta chain in context. This sample was included in a study of blood T cell repertoires in COVID-19. Study-wide context: PBMCs, B-cell-depleted T cells, or T cells provided the cDNA or gDNA that made up the material.

V shed 3 bases, J shed 8 bases, and the junction held 2 bases outside the gene matches. The CDR3 contains 13 residues. Germline V lookup: CDR1 SGHAT, CDR2 FQNNGV. TCRdb's table, derived via immunoSEQ multiplex PCR, lists solely in-frame clones and lacks some. The sample has some 260,000 clones; roughly 88% are singletons. The chain employs TRBV11-2 and TRBJ2-3; 10 nucleotides line up with TRBD2. The sequenced sample consisted of peripheral blood. The clonotype originates from a woman in her twenties or thirties with acute or convalescent COVID-19. The CDR3 is CASSLSGRVTQYF. CDR3 nucleotides: TGTGCCAGCAGCTTGAGCGGGAGGGTTACGCAGTATTTT.